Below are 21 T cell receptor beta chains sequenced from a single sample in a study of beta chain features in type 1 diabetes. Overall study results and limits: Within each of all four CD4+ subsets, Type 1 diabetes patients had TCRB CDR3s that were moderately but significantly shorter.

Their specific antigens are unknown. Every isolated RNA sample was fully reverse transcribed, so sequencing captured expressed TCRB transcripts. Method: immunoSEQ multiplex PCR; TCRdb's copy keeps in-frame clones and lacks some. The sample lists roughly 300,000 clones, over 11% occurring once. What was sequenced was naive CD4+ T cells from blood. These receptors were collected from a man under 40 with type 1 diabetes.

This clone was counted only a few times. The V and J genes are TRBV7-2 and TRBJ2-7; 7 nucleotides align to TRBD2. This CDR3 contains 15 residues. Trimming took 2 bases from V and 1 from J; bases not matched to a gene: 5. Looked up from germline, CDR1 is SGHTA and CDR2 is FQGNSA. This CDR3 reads CASSLLSSGSYEQYF. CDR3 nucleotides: TGTGCCAGCAGCTTATTGTCTAGCGGTTCCTACGAGCAGTACTTC.

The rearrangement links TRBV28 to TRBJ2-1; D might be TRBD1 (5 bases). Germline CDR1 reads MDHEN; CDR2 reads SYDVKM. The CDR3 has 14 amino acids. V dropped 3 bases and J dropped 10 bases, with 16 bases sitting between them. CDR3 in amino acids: CASSFPQGHGEQFF. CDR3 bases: TGTGCCAGCAGTTTCCCGCAGGGCCATGGAGAGCAGTTCTTC.

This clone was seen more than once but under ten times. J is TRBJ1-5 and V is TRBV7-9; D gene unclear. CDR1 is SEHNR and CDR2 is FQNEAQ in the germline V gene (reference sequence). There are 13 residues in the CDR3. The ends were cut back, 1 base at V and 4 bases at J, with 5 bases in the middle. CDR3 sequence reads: CASSLESNQPQHF. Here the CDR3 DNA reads TGTGCCAGCAGCTTAGAATCGAATCAGCCCCAGCATTTT. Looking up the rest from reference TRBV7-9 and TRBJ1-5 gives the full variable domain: DTGVSQNPRHKITKRGQNVTFRCDPISEHNRLYWYRQTLGQGPEFLTYFQNEAQLEKSRLLSDRFSAERPKGSFSTLEIQRTEQGDSAMYLCASSLESNQPQHFGDGTRLSIL.

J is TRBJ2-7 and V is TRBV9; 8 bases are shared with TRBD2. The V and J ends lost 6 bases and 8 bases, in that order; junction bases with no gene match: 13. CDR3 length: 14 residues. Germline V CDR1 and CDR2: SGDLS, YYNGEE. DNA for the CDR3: TGTGCCAGCAATAACGGGAGGGCCGCGGATAAGCAGTACTTC. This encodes CASNNGRAADKQYF. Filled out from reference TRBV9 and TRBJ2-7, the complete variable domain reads DSGVTQTPKHLITATGQRVTLRCSPRSGDLSVYWYQQSLDQGLQFLIQYYNGEERAKGNILERFSAQQFPDLHSELNLSSLELGDSALYFCASNNGRAADKQYFGPGTRLTVT.

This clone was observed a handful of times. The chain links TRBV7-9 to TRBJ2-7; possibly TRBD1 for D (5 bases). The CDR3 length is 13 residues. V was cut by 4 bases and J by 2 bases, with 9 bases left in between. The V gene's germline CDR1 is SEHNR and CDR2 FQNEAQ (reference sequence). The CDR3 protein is CASSSTATYEQYF. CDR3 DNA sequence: TGTGCCAGCAGCTCGACAGCGACCTACGAGCAGTACTTC.

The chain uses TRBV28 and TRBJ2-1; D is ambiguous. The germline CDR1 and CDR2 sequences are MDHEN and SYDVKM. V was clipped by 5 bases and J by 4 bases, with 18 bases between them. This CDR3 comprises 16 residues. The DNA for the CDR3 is TGTGCCAGCAGTGCAGGTCTCTCCGCTCTATACAATGAGCAGTTCTTC. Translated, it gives CASSAGLSALYNEQFF.

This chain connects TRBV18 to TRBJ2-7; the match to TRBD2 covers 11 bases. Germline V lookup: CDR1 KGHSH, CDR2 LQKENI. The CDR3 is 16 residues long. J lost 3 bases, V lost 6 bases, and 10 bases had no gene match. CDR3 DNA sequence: TGTGCCAGCTCCCCTACTAGCGGGAGTATCTACTACGAGCAGTACTTC. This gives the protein CASSPTSGSIYYEQYF. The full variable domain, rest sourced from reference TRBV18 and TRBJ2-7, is NAGVMQNPRHLVRRRGQEARLRCSPMKGHSHVYWYRQLPEEGLKFMVYLQKENIIDESGMPKERFSAEFPKEGPSILRIQQVVRGDSAAYFCASSPTSGSIYYEQYFGPGTRLTVT.

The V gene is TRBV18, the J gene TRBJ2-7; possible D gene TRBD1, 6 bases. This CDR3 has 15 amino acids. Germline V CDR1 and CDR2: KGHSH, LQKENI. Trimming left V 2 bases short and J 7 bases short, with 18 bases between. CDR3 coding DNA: TGTGCCAGCTCACCATCGGGCAGGGGCCTTGCAGAGCAGTACTTC. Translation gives CASSPSGRGLAEQYF. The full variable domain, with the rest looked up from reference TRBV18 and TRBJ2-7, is NAGVMQNPRHLVRRRGQEARLRCSPMKGHSHVYWYRQLPEEGLKFMVYLQKENIIDESGMPKERFSAEFPKEGPSILRIQQVVRGDSAAYFCASSPSGRGLAEQYFGPGTRLTVT.

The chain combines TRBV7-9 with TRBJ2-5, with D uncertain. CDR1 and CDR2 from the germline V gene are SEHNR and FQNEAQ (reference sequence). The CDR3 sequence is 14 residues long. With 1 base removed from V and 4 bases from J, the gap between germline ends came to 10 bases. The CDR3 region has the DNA TGTGCCAGCAGCTTAGGCTCAGTTCGAGAGACCCAGTACTTC. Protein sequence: CASSLGSVRETQYF.

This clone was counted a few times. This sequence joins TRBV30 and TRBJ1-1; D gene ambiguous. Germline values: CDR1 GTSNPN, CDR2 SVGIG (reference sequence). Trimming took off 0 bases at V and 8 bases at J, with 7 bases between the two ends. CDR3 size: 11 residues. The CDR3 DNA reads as TGTGCCTGGAGTGTACTAGGGGAAGCTTTCTTT. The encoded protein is CAWSVLGEAFF.

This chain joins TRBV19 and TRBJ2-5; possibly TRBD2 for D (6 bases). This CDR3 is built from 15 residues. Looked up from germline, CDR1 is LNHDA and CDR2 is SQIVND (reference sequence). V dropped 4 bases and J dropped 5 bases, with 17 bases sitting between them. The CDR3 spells CASSSSPGTPETQYF. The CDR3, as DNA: TGTGCCAGTAGTAGTAGCCCCGGGACTCCTGAGACCCAGTACTTC.

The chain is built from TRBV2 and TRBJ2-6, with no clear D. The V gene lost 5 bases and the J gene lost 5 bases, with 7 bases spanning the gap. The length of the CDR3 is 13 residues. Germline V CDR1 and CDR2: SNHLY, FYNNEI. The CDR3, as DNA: TGTGCCAGCAGTTCCCGTAGGGCCAACGTCCTGACTTTC. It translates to CASSSRRANVLTF.

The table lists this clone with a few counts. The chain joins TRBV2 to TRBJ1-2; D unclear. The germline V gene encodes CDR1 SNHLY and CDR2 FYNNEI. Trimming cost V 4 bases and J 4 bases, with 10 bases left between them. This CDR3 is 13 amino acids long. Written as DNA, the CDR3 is TGTGCCAGCAGTGTAGCCGGACTCTATGGCTACACCTTC. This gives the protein CASSVAGLYGYTF.

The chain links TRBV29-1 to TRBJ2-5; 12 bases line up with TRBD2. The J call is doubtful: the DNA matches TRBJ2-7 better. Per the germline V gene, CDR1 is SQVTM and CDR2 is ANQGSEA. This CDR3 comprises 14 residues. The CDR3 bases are TGCAGCGTCGGACTAGCGGGGACGTCCTACGAGCAGTACTTC. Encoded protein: CSVGLAGTSYEQYF.

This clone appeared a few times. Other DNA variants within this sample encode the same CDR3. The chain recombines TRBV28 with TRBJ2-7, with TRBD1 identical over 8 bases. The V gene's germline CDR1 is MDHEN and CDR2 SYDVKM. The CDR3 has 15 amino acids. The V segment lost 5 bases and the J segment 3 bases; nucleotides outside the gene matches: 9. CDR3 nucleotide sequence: TGTGCCAGCAGTGCGCCTGGACAGGGTTTCTACGAGCAGTACTTC. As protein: CASSAPGQGFYEQYF. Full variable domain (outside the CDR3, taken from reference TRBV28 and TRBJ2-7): DVKVTQSSRYLVKRTGEKVFLECVQDMDHENMFWYRQDPGLGLRLIYFSYDVKMKEKGDIPEGYSVSREKKERFSLILESASTNQTSMYLCASSAPGQGFYEQYFGPGTRLTVT.

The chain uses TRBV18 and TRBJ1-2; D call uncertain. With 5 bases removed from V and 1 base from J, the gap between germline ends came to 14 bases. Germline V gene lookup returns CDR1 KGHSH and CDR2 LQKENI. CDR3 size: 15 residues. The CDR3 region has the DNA TGTGCCAGCTCATCGTCTCGGGGAGTTAACTATGGCTACACCTTC. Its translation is CASSSSRGVNYGYTF.

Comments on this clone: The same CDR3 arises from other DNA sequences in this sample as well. The CDR3: CASSLTGSYNEQFF. DNA for the CDR3: TGTGCCAGCAGCCTGACAGGATCCTACAATGAGCAGTTCTTC. The chain has TRBV7-3 and TRBJ2-1, with TRBD1 as a possible D gene (6 bases). Germline values: CDR1 SGHTA, CDR2 FQGTGA. Deletions cut 5 bases from V and 1 base from J, with 9 bases between. The CDR3 consists of 14 residues.

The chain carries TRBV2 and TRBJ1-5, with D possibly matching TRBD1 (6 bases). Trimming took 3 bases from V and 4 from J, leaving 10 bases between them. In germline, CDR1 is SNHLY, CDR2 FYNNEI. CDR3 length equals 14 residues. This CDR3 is CASSDYRANQPQHF. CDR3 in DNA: TGTGCCAGCAGTGATTACAGGGCTAATCAGCCCCAGCATTTT.

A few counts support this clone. The DNA of the CDR3 is TGCGCCAGCAGCGGCGCTAGGAAACAAGAGACCCAGTACTTC. This encodes CASSGARKQETQYF. The chain carries TRBV5-1 and TRBJ2-5, with unresolved D. Trimming shortened V by 4 bases and J by 2 bases, and 12 bases separated the two germline ends. CDR1 and CDR2 from the germline V gene are SGHRS and YFSETQ. This CDR3 is built from 14 residues.

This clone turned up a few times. Written as DNA, the CDR3 is TGTGCCAGCAGCTTAACCGGGACTAGGAACACCGGGGAGCTGTTTTTT. Residues: CASSLTGTRNTGELFF. This chain joins TRBV7-3 and TRBJ2-2; 8 bases line up with TRBD2. CDR3 length: 16 residues. The germline V gene encodes CDR1 SGHTA and CDR2 FQGTGA. The junction had 1 base not matched to a gene; V was cut back by 0 bases and J by 1 base. Based on the CDR3 plus reference TRBV7-3 and TRBJ2-2, the full variable domain is GAGVSQTPSNKVTEKGKYVELRCDPISGHTALYWYRQSLGQGPEFLIYFQGTGAADDSGLPNDRFFAVRPEGSVSTLKIQRTERGDSAVYLCASSLTGTRNTGELFFGEGSRLTVL.

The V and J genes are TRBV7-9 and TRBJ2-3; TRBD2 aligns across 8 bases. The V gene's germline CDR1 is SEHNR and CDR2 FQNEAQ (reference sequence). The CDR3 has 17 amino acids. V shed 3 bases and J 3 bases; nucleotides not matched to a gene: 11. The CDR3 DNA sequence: TGTGCCAGCAGCTTGTTGTACGGGAGGGGGAAAACAGATACGCAGTATTTT. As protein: CASSLLYGRGKTDTQYF.